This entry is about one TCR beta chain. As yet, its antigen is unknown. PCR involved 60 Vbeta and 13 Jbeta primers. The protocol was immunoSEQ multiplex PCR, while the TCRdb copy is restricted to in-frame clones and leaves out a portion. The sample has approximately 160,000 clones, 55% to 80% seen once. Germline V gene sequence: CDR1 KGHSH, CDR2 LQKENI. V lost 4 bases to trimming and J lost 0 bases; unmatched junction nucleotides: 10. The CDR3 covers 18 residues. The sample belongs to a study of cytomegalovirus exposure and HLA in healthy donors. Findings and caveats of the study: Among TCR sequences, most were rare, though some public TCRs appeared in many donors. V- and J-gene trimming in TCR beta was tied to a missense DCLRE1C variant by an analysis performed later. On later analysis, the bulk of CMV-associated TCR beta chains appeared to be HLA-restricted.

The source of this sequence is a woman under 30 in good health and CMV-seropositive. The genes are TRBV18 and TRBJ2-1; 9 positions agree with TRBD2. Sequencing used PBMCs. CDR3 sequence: CASSLGGRDVSSYNEQFF. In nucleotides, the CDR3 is TGTGCCAGCTCACTAGGCGGGAGGGATGTCAGCTCCTACAATGAGCAGTTCTTC.